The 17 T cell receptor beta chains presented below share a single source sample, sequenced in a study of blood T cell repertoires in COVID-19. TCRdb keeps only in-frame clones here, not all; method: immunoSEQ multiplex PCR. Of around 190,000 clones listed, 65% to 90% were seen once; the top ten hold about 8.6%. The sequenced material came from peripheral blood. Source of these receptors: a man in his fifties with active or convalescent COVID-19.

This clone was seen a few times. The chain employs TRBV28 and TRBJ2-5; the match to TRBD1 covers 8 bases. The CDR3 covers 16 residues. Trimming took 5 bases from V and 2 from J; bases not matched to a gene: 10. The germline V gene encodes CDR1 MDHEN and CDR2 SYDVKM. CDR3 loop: CASSSTTGGGQETQYF. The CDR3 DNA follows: TGTGCCAGCAGTAGCACTACAGGGGGTGGGCAAGAGACCCAGTACTTC.

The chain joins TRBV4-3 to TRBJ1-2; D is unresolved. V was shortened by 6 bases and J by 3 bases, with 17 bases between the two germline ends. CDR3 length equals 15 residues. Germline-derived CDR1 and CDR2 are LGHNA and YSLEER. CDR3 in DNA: TGCGCCAGCAGTTTAGGAGTCTTTGGAGACTATGGCTACACCTTC. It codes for CASSLGVFGDYGYTF.

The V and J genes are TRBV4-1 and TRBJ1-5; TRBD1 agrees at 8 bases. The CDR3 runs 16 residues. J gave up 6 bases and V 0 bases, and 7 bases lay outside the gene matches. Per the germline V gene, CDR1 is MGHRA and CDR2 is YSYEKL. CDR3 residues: CASSQEKDRAIQPQHF. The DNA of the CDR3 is TGCGCCAGCAGCCAAGAGAAGGACAGGGCTATTCAGCCCCAGCATTTT.

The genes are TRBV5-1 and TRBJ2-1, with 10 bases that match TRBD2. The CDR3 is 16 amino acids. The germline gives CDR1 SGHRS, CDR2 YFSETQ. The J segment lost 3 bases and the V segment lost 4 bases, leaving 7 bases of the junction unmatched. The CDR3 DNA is TGCGCCAGCAGCACCTGGACTAGCGGAGACTACAATGAGCAGTTCTTC. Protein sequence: CASSTWTSGDYNEQFF.

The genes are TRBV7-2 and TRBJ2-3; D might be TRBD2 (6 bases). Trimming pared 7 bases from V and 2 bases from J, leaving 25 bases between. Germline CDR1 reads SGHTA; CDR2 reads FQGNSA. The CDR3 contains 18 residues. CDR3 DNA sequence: TGTGCCAGCAACGGGCCGGGACTGCAAATCGGGATCACAGATACGCAGTATTTT. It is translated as CASNGPGLQIGITDTQYF.

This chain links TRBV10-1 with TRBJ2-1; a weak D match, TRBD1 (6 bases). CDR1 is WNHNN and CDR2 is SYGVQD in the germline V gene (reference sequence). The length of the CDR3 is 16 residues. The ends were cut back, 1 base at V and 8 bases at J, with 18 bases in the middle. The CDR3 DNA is TGCGCCAGCAGTGAGTTTGGCAGTTCTAAGGGGGATGAGCAGTTCTTC. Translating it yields CASSEFGSSKGDEQFF.

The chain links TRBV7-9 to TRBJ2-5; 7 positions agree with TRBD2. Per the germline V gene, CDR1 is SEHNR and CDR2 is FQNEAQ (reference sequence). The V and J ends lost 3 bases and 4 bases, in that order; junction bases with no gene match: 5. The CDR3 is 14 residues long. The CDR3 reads CASSFAGVGETQYF. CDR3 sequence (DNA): TGTGCCAGCAGCTTTGCGGGAGTGGGAGAGACCCAGTACTTC.

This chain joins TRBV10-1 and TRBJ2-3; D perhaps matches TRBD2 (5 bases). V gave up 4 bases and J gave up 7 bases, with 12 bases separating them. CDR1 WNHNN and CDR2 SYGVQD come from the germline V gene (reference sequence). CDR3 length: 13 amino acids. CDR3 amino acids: CASSGLPGNTQYF. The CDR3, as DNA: TGCGCCAGCAGTGGACTACCCGGAAATACGCAGTATTTT.

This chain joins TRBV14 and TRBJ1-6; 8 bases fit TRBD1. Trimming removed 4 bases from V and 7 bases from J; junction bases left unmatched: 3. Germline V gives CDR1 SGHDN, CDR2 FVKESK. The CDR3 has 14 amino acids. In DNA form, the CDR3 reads TGTGCCAGCAGCCTTCGGACAGGGAATTCACCCCTCCACTTT. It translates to CASSLRTGNSPLHF.

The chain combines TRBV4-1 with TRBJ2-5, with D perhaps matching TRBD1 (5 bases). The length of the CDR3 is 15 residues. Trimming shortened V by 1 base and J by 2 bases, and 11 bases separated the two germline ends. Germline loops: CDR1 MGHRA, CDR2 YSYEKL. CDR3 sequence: CASSQVPQVQETQYF. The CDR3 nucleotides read TGCGCCAGCAGCCAAGTCCCACAGGTACAAGAGACCCAGTACTTC.

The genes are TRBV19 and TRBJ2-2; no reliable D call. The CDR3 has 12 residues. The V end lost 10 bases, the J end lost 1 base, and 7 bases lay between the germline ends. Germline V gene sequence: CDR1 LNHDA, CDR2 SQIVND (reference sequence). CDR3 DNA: TGTGCCACTACCAAGAACACCGGGGAGCTGTTTTTT. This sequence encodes CATTKNTGELFF.

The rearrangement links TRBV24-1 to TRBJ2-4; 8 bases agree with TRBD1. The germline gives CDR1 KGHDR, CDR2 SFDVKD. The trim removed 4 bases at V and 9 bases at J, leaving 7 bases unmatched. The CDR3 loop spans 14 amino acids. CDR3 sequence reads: CATSDRTGSGIQYF. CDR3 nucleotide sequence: TGTGCCACCAGTGACCGGACAGGGTCAGGCATTCAGTACTTC.

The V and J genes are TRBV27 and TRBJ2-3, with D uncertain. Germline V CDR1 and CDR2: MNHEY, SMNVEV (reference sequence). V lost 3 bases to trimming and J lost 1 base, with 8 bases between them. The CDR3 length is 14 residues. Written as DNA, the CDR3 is TGTGCCAGCAGTTTTTTCAGTGGCACAGATACGCAGTATTTT. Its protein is CASSFFSGTDTQYF.

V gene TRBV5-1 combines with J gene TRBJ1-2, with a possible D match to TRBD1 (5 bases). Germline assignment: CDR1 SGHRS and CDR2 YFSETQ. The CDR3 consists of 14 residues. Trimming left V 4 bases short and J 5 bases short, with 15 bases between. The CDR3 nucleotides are TGCGCCAGCAGCACGGACATGGAGCCTTATGGCTACACCTTC. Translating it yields CASSTDMEPYGYTF.

The CDR3 is CASSPGPGADYGYTF. CDR3 in DNA: TGTGCCAGCAGCCCAGGCCCAGGGGCCGATTATGGCTACACCTTC. The rearrangement joins TRBV9 to TRBJ1-2, with D tentatively TRBD1 (6 bases). Trimming shortened V by 4 bases and J by 5 bases, and 18 bases separated the two germline ends. Germline CDR1 is SGDLS and CDR2 is YYNGEE. This CDR3 is 15 amino acids long. Complete variable domain (other parts from reference TRBV9 and TRBJ1-2): DSGVTQTPKHLITATGQRVTLRCSPRSGDLSVYWYQQSLDQGLQFLIQYYNGEERAKGNILERFSAQQFPDLHSELNLSSLELGDSALYFCASSPGPGADYGYTFGSGTRLTVV.

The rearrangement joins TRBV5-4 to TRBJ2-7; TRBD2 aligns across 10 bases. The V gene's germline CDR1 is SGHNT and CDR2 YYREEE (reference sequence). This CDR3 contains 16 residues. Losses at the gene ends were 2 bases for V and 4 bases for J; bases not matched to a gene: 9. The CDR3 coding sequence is TGTGCCAGCAGCTTAGACGGACTAGCGGCTTCTTACGAGCAGTACTTC. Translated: CASSLDGLAASYEQYF.

The CDR3: CASRELDTQYF. The CDR3 coding sequence is TGTGCCAGCCGCGAGTTAGATACGCAGTATTTT. This chain links TRBV12-3 or TRBV12-4 with TRBJ2-3; D not certain. The CDR3 is 11 residues long. Between the trimmed V and J ends, which lost 8 bases and 5 bases, there was a span of 8 bases.